The source of this T cell receptor (beta chain) is a study of CD8 T cells in ankylosing spondylitis. Study-wide results and caveats: What appeared characteristic of ankylosing spondylitis blood was a TCR beta motif of seven to nine highly homologous variants.

Per germline, CDR1 LNHDA and CDR2 SQIVND (reference sequence). The CDR3 loop spans 15 amino acids. V lost 4 bases and J lost 6; bases outside the gene matches: 6. This clonotype occurred once. Its specificity is unknown. TCRdb passed the 5' RACE reads through MiXCR, listing each CDR3 protein once. The sample has about 800,000 distinct CDR3 sequences, roughly 10% seen once. The sample consisted of blood, either unsorted or a sorted T cell fraction (not recorded which). The sequence was collected from a male donor with ankylosing spondylitis. The V call is TRBV19, the J call TRBJ2-1; TRBD2 agrees at 10 bases. CDR3 coding DNA: TGTGCCAGTAGTACACTAGCGGGATGGGCCAATGAGCAGTTCTTC. As protein: CASSTLAGWANEQFF.